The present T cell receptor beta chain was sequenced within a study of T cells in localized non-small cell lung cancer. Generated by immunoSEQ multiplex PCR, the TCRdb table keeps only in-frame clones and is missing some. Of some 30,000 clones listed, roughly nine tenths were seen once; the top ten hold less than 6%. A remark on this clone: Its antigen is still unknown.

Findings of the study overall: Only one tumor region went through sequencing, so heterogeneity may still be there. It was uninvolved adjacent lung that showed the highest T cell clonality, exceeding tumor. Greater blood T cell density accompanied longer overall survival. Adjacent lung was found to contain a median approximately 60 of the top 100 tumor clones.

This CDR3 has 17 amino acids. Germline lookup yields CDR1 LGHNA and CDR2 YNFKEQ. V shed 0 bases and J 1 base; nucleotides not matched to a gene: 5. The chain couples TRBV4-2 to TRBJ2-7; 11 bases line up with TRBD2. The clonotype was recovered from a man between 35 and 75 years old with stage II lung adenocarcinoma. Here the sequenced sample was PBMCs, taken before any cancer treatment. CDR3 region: CASSQDFRTSGSYEQYF. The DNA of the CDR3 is TGTGCCAGCAGCCAAGATTTCCGGACTAGCGGGTCCTACGAGCAGTACTTC.